This T cell receptor (beta chain) was documented in a study of T cells in Graves' hyperthyroidism and ophthalmopathy. This clonotype was picked up many times. The germline V gene has CDR1 LGHNA and CDR2 YNFKEQ. V dropped 0 bases and J dropped 1 base, with 6 bases sitting between them. CDR3 length equals 14 residues. Researchers took RNA transcripts and amplified the TCR beta CDR3 regions from them. Primed by the HTBI set, a first-round RT-PCR was run on the TCR CDR3. TCRdb processed the multiplex PCR reads anew with MiXCR; each CDR3 protein has one entry. The sample has a few hundred thousand distinct CDR3 sequences, around 20% seen once; the top ten hold more than 20%. The authors deemed Graves' hyperthyroidism stable absent ophthalmopathy progression within 18 months. It was uncontrolled infection, other autoimmune disease, pregnancy or lactation that excluded patients.

The chain joins TRBV4-2 to TRBJ1-1, with unresolved D. What was sequenced was blood. The receptor was isolated from a man in his late teens or twenties with Graves' hyperthyroidism. CDR3 nucleotide sequence: TGTGCCAGCAGCCAAGATCAAAAGAACACTGAAGCTTTCTTT. Translated, it gives CASSQDQKNTEAFF.